This TCR beta chain originates from a study of T cell clonality in common variable immunodeficiency (dated by TCRdb to between 2015 and 2017). Unmatched junction bases come to 8, with V trimmed by 6 bases and J by 6 bases. Counted from cysteine to phenylalanine, this CDR3 has 13 amino acids. Sequencing covers 30 bases of the CDR3, shown here with the frame starting at base 1. In the germline V gene (reference sequence), CDR1 corresponds to SEHNR and CDR2 to FQNEAQ. CVID samples and control samples contributed equivalent amounts of genomic DNA as sequencing input. For every sample, a 60 bp segment covering the rearranged TCRbeta CDR3 region was amplified and then sequenced. The immunoSEQ assay, a bias-corrected multiplex PCR combined with high-throughput sequencing, was used to amplify TCRbeta. The authors' analysis ran thus. Each unique nucleotide sequence was treated as a clone and annotated with V, D and J genes, copy number and frequency. Sequences were labeled productive if in frame, and non-productive if out of frame or containing stop codons. As previously described, clonality was computed from Shannon's entropy. Mean CDR3 Kyte-Doolittle hydropathy was derived from the predicted amino acid sequences of productive clones. Hierarchical clustering of scaled V gene usage was performed with the R hclust function using Manhattan distance and complete linkage. Sharing of clones by CDR3 amino acid sequence was evaluated by resampling 12 repertoires per group over 100 rounds. Repertoires were searched for 65 to 75 published EBV-specific and a few hundred published CMV-specific TCRbeta sequences. A couple of CVID samples yielding fewer than 10,000 sequences were excluded from analysis, leaving some 40 CVID repertoires. Held by TCRdb, this immuneACCESS table contains in-frame sequences only and omits some clones. Under half of the omission traces to an unresolved V gene where checked; the cause of the rest is unknown. That table supplies the V and J calls and clone size; D and trimming were determined from the DNA. The sample comprises 40,000 to 60,000 clones, and every one was counted more than once. In total, the top ten clones hold about 1.8% of the sample.

This clone was counted many times. Its specific antigen is unknown. The read stops 3 residues short of the end of the CDR3; the missing end is completed from the germline J gene. Most CVID patients and most healthy controls were of Caucasian heritage. Heparinized peripheral whole blood samples of about 5 to 8.5 ml were collected from each donor. Genomic DNA from adults with common variable immune deficiency (CVID) and from healthy adult controls was used for sequencing of TCRbeta CDR3 repertoires. The control group comprised 22 healthy adult volunteers, about 12 female and roughly ten male, aged roughly 23 to 70 years with a mean age of approximately 30. To isolate peripheral blood mononuclear cells, diluted blood was subjected to density centrifugation over Hypaque 1077 or Ficoll-Paque. Unsorted mononuclear cells served as the source of genomic DNA, which was extracted either by Qiagen column purification or by a centrifugation-based method.

The investigation overall reported the following: Correlations of repertoire features with clinical complications were constrained by heterogeneity among patients within the CVID cohort. TCRbeta clonality was higher in CVID subjects than in healthy controls (t-test p = 0.018), and the increase was most characteristic of about a third of subjects. Even though DNA input was equal, the average per sample came to 82,000 or so unique sequences for controls compared with roughly 30,000 for CVID samples. CVID TCRbeta sequences were reported to have fewer deletions and N-nucleotide insertions and to lack highly modified clones with 13 or more V deletions. CVID subjects shared fewer TCRbeta clones with each other than healthy controls did (p < 0.0001). According to the authors, finding the cause of the higher clonality in CVID would require sequencing the repertoires of T cell subpopulations.

The sequenced sample was peripheral blood mononuclear cells. The chain is encoded by TRBV7-9 joined to TRBJ2-7, with 7 central nucleotides matching TRBD1. This TCR was sampled from a person aged 18 to 75 in good health. The CDR3 amino acid sequence is: CASSRQGLPEQYF. Incomplete CDR3 DNA: TGTGCCAGCAGTCGACAGGGATTACCCGAG.